The 27 T cell receptor beta chains below all came from one sample that was sequenced in a study of T cell responses to AZD1222 COVID-19 vaccine. Profiling relied on immunoSEQ multiplex PCR, and the TCRdb table lists in-frame clones only, not all of them. The repertoire has approximately 100,000 clones, approximately 91% of them found once; the top ten carry 4% to 5%. The material was peripheral blood, obtained 28 days after the second AZD1222 dose. These receptors were collected from an adult who received the AZD1222 COVID-19 vaccine.

The rearrangement joins TRBV2 to TRBJ2-7; either TRBD1 or TRBD2 may supply D (6 bases each). The germline CDR1 and CDR2 sequences are SNHLY and FYNNEI. This CDR3 contains 12 residues. Trimming took off 4 bases at V and 6 bases at J, with 10 bases between the two ends. The CDR3 reads CASSVRGGEQYF. The CDR3 bases are TGTGCCAGCAGTGTCAGGGGAGGCGAGCAGTACTTC.

This chain connects TRBV7-8 to TRBJ1-2; TRBD1 agrees at 7 bases. Germline V lookup: CDR1 SGHVS, CDR2 FQNEAQ. There are 12 residues in the CDR3. V was clipped by 8 bases and J by 8 bases; unmatched bases: 8. The CDR3 coding sequence is TGTGCCAGCGGCCAATACAGGGGAGGCTACACCTTC. This gives the protein CASGQYRGGYTF. The full variable domain, in which reference TRBV7-8 and TRBJ1-2 provide the parts outside the CDR3, is GAGVSQSPRYKVAKRGQDVALRCDPISGHVSLFWYQQALGQGPEFLTYFQNEAQLDKSGLPSDRFFAERPEGSVSTLKIQRTQQEDSAVYLCASGQYRGGYTFGSGTRLTVV.

The rearrangement joins TRBV12-5 to TRBJ2-3; the D is unclear. Germline V gives CDR1 LGHNT, CDR2 FRNRAP. The length of the CDR3 is 12 residues. Deletions cut 3 bases from V and 6 bases from J, with 7 bases between. CDR3 loop: CASGFRRDTQYF. Written as DNA, the CDR3 is TGTGCTAGTGGTTTTCGTAGGGATACGCAGTATTTT.

The rearrangement uses TRBV2 and TRBJ2-2; TRBD1 agrees at 12 bases. This CDR3 spans 16 amino acids. Germline lookup yields CDR1 SNHLY and CDR2 FYNNEI. Trimming removed 5 bases from V and 4 bases from J; junction bases left unmatched: 5. CDR3 protein: CASSYGTGGSTGELFF. The DNA of the CDR3 is TGTGCCAGCAGTTACGGGACAGGGGGCAGCACCGGGGAGCTGTTTTTT.

The chain recombines TRBV7-9 with TRBJ1-5; D is unresolved. From germline, CDR1 is SEHNR and CDR2 FQNEAQ (reference sequence). This CDR3 is built from 12 residues. V lost 0 bases, J lost 10 bases, and 7 bases lay in between. Here the CDR3 reads CASSLAGGPQHF. DNA for the CDR3: TGTGCCAGCAGCTTAGCCGGAGGTCCCCAGCATTTT.

The chain is built from TRBV6-5 and TRBJ1-1; the D is unclear. The CDR3 is 15 amino acids. Germline V gene data show CDR1 as MNHEY and CDR2 as SVGAGI. V was cut by 4 bases and J by 4 bases, with 16 bases left in between. The CDR3 region is CASSSEPGGGTEAFF. The CDR3 DNA follows: TGTGCCAGCAGTTCGGAGCCAGGTGGTGGCACTGAAGCTTTCTTT.

The rearrangement uses TRBV19 and TRBJ1-2; the D is unclear. With 5 bases removed from V and 4 bases from J, the gap between germline ends came to 17 bases. Germline-derived CDR1 and CDR2 are LNHDA and SQIVND (reference sequence). CDR3 length: 15 residues. CDR3 bases: TGTGCCAGTAGTCCCCCCCCTACGGTTTCCTATGGCTACACCTTC. This translates into CASSPPPTVSYGYTF. The variable domain in full, with the rest retrieved from reference TRBV19 and TRBJ1-2, is DGGITQSPKYLFRKEGQNVTLSCEQNLNHDAMYWYRQDPGQGLRLIYYSQIVNDFQKGDIAEGYSVSREKKESFPLTVTSAQKNPTAFYLCASSPPPTVSYGYTFGSGTRLTVV.

This clone appeared a few times. J is TRBJ1-1 and V is TRBV9; D is unclear. Trimming stripped 3 bases from V and 0 bases from J, with 18 bases between. The CDR3 contains 17 residues. Germline V gene sequence: CDR1 SGDLS, CDR2 YYNGEE. This CDR3 reads CASSGQGAGYMNTEAFF. DNA for the CDR3: TGTGCCAGCAGCGGACAAGGCGCAGGTTACATGAACACTGAAGCTTTCTTT.

The chain carries TRBV7-8 and TRBJ2-5; 7 nucleotides match TRBD1. The length of the CDR3 is 14 residues. Trimming took 7 bases from V and 0 from J; bases not matched to a gene: 5. Germline CDR1 is SGHVS and CDR2 is FQNEAQ. The CDR3 protein is CASTKGTDQETQYF. In nucleotides, the CDR3 is TGTGCCAGCACCAAAGGGACAGACCAAGAGACCCAGTACTTC.

The chain has TRBV5-1 and TRBJ1-2; 11 bases align to TRBD1. The CDR3 runs to 17 residues. V lost 3 bases and J lost 7; bases outside the gene matches: 14. Germline values: CDR1 SGHRS, CDR2 YFSETQ. CDR3 sequence reads: CASSSTPNSDRGLGYTF. CDR3 DNA sequence: TGCGCCAGCAGCTCAACGCCTAATTCGGACAGGGGGCTTGGCTACACCTTC.

This sequence joins TRBV10-2 and TRBJ1-1; D unclear. CDR1 WSHSY and CDR2 SAAADI come from the germline V gene. The CDR3 loop spans 13 amino acids. V lost 3 bases to trimming and J lost 8 bases, with 13 bases between them. CDR3 loop: CASSDLSPNEAFF. CDR3 coding DNA: TGCGCCAGCAGTGACCTGTCCCCTAACGAAGCTTTCTTT.

The count of this clone is one. The genes are TRBV5-1 and TRBJ2-2, with 9 bases aligning to TRBD2. Germline values: CDR1 SGHRS, CDR2 YFSETQ. V trimming: 2 bases; J trimming: 5 bases; junction bases outside the gene matches: 4. This CDR3 contains 15 residues. CDR3 bases: TGCGCCAGCAGCTTCAGCGGGGGGCCGACCGGGGAGCTGTTTTTT. It yields the protein CASSFSGGPTGELFF. The full variable domain, in which reference TRBV5-1 and TRBJ2-2 provide the parts outside the CDR3, is KAGVTQTPRYLIKTRGQQVTLSCSPISGHRSVSWYQQTPGQGLQFLFEYFSETQRNKGNFPGRFSGRQFSNSRSEMNVSTLELGDSALYLCASSFSGGPTGELFFGEGSRLTVL.

The chain uses TRBV4-1 and TRBJ2-2; TRBD1 matches 9 bases. V dropped 4 bases and J dropped 7; count of bases not matched to a gene: 10. The CDR3 has 16 amino acids. CDR1 and CDR2 from the germline V gene are MGHRA and YSYEKL. The CDR3 region has the DNA TGCGCCAGCAGCCTCCACCGGACAGGGGTAATCGGGGAGCTGTTTTTT. Translating it yields CASSLHRTGVIGELFF.

This clone is labeled as medium-sized. In DNA form, the CDR3 reads TGCAGCGTTCGACTAGCGGGGGGTTTGGAGACCCAGTACTTC. Protein: CSVRLAGGLETQYF. This chain connects TRBV29-1 to TRBJ2-5, with 13 bases fitting TRBD2. The germline V gene has CDR1 SQVTM and CDR2 ANQGSEA. The CDR3 spans 14 residues. V lost 5 bases to trimming and J lost 5 bases; unmatched junction nucleotides: 5. The variable domain in full, completed from reference TRBV29-1 and TRBJ2-5, reads SAVISQKPSRDICQRGTSLTIQCQVDSQVTMMFWYRQQPGQSLTLIATANQGSEATYESGFVIDKFPISRPNLTFSTLTVSNMSPEDSSIYLCSVRLAGGLETQYFGPGTRLLVL.

The chain recombines TRBV19 with TRBJ2-1; 14 nucleotides match TRBD2. CDR1 is LNHDA, CDR2 SQIVND, per germline (reference sequence). V gave up 5 bases and J gave up 9 bases; unmatched junction bases: 6. This CDR3 has 15 amino acids. The CDR3 sequence is CASSPGTSGGGEQFF. The CDR3 bases are TGTGCCAGTAGTCCAGGGACTAGCGGGGGAGGTGAGCAGTTCTTC.

This chain joins TRBV7-8 and TRBJ1-6; no clear D. CDR3 size: 16 residues. V lost 2 bases and J 8 bases, leaving 16 bases between the germline ends. Germline CDR1 reads SGHVS; CDR2 reads FQNEAQ. CDR3 region: CASSLRLHGGDSPLHF. The CDR3 DNA is TGTGCCAGCAGCTTACGGCTCCATGGAGGTGATTCACCCCTCCACTTT. Together with reference TRBV7-8 and TRBJ1-6, the CDR3 gives the full variable domain: GAGVSQSPRYKVAKRGQDVALRCDPISGHVSLFWYQQALGQGPEFLTYFQNEAQLDKSGLPSDRFFAERPEGSVSTLKIQRTQQEDSAVYLCASSLRLHGGDSPLHFGNGTRLTVT.

CDR3 sequence reads: CASSQPGTPRETQYF. The CDR3, as DNA: TGCGCCAGCAGCCAACCCGGGACCCCTAGAGAGACCCAGTACTTC. V and J are TRBV4-1 and TRBJ2-5; possibly TRBD1 or TRBD2 for D (5 bases each). The CDR3 totals 15 residues. Germline lookup yields CDR1 MGHRA and CDR2 YSYEKL. V was clipped by 2 bases and J by 4 bases, with 14 bases between them.

The chain employs TRBV7-9 and TRBJ2-1; D gene uncertain. This CDR3 has 15 residues. Trimming pared 2 bases from V and 5 bases from J, leaving 13 bases between. CDR1 is SEHNR and CDR2 is FQNEAQ in the germline V gene (reference sequence). CDR3 protein: CASSLLLLGHNEQFF. The CDR3 DNA reads TGTGCCAGCAGCTTACTACTTCTGGGTCACAATGAGCAGTTCTTC. Combining the CDR3 with reference TRBV7-9 and TRBJ2-1 gives the whole variable domain DTGVSQNPRHKITKRGQNVTFRCDPISEHNRLYWYRQTLGQGPEFLTYFQNEAQLEKSRLLSDRFSAERPKGSFSTLEIQRTEQGDSAMYLCASSLLLLGHNEQFFGPGTRLTVL.

The rearrangement uses TRBV7-9 and TRBJ2-5; 9 bases are shared with TRBD2. The CDR3 contains 15 residues. After removal of 8 bases from V and 3 bases from J, the junction contained 10 bases not matched to a gene. In germline, CDR1 is SEHNR, CDR2 FQNEAQ (reference sequence). The CDR3 reads CASLLSGSLKETQYF. In nucleotides, the CDR3 is TGTGCCAGCCTCCTTAGCGGGAGCCTAAAAGAGACCCAGTACTTC.

The chain uses TRBV11-2 and TRBJ1-1; no firm D call. Looked up from germline, CDR1 is SGHAT and CDR2 is FQNNGV. Between the trimmed V and J ends, which lost 5 bases and 1 base, there was a span of 8 bases. This CDR3 spans 13 amino acids. This CDR3 reads CASSQTENTEAFF. The DNA of the CDR3 is TGTGCCAGCAGCCAGACCGAGAACACTGAAGCTTTCTTT.

This clone was recorded once. The chain is built from TRBV4-2 and TRBJ2-3; D is unresolved. The CDR3 contains 15 residues. Per the germline V gene, CDR1 is LGHNA and CDR2 is YNFKEQ. The ends were cut back, 0 bases at V and 2 bases at J, with 9 bases in the middle. In DNA form, the CDR3 reads TGTGCCAGCAGCCAAGAGGTCCAGCCCACAGATACGCAGTATTTT. Its translation: CASSQEVQPTDTQYF.

This clone was counted only a few times. The gene calls are TRBV6-5 and TRBJ2-7; no definite D call. Germline V CDR1 and CDR2: MNHEY, SVGAGI. Trimming left V 0 bases short and J 0 bases short, with 9 bases between. The CDR3 covers 15 residues. The CDR3 nucleotides are TGTGCCAGCAGTTACTCCCGCTCCGACTCCTACGAGCAGTACTTC. Translating gives CASSYSRSDSYEQYF.

The chain has TRBV27 and TRBJ1-5; D gene ambiguous. The CDR3 covers 16 residues. V lost 5 bases, J lost 2 bases, and 16 bases lay in between. The germline CDR1 and CDR2 sequences are MNHEY and SMNVEV (reference sequence). DNA of the CDR3: TGTGCCAGCAGTCCCGTTTCTGGCGGGGGCAATCAGCCCCAGCATTTT. This encodes CASSPVSGGGNQPQHF.

This chain connects TRBV18 to TRBJ2-7; no reliable D call. Trimming took off 2 bases at V and 3 bases at J, with 8 bases between the two ends. CDR1 KGHSH and CDR2 LQKENI come from the germline V gene. The CDR3 loop spans 13 amino acids. The CDR3 loop is CASSPSYGYEQYF. The CDR3, as DNA: TGTGCCAGCTCACCATCCTACGGCTACGAGCAGTACTTC.

V is TRBV19 and J is TRBJ1-4; 10 nucleotides agree with TRBD1. Trimming took 3 bases from V and 3 from J; bases not matched to a gene: 1. The CDR3 is 15 amino acids. Germline CDR1 reads LNHDA; CDR2 reads SQIVND (reference sequence). The CDR3 coding sequence is TGTGCCAGTAGTATTGGGACAGGGGCTAATGAAAAACTGTTTTTT. Translation gives CASSIGTGANEKLFF.

V gene TRBV28 combines with J gene TRBJ1-5; the D is unclear. The CDR3 runs to 14 residues. Germline values: CDR1 MDHEN, CDR2 SYDVKM. The V gene lost 6 bases and the J gene lost 5 bases, with 14 bases spanning the gap. The chain's CDR3 is CASSPASGYQPQHF. For the CDR3, the DNA is TGTGCCAGCAGCCCCGCGTCTGGATATCAGCCCCAGCATTTT. The whole variable domain, filled in from reference TRBV28 and TRBJ1-5, reads DVKVTQSSRYLVKRTGEKVFLECVQDMDHENMFWYRQDPGLGLRLIYFSYDVKMKEKGDIPEGYSVSREKKERFSLILESASTNQTSMYLCASSPASGYQPQHFGDGTRLSIL.

The genes are TRBV18 and TRBJ1-2, with 7 bases identical to TRBD1. The V and J ends lost 3 bases and 6 bases, in that order; junction bases with no gene match: 4. The CDR3 sequence is 13 residues long. Germline V lookup: CDR1 KGHSH, CDR2 LQKENI. CDR3 coding DNA: TGTGCCAGCTCACCCCGGGACAGTGATGGCTACACCTTC. Its protein product is CASSPRDSDGYTF.